The 8 T cell receptor beta chains presented below share a single source sample, sequenced in a study of identical twins. TCRdb re-called the 5' RACE reads with MiXCR, one entry per CDR3 protein. The sample has some 560,000 distinct CDR3 sequences; around a tenth are singletons. These records were also assigned to another study, of yellow fever vaccine responses in identical twins.

Sequenced input: PBMCs. These receptors were collected from a woman between 18 and 29 years old in good health.

This clonotype was seen a few times. V usage is TRBV11-2 and J usage is TRBJ2-3; TRBD2 aligns across 8 bases. Germline V gene lookup returns CDR1 SGHAT and CDR2 FQNNGV. Losses at the gene ends were 1 base for V and 2 bases for J; bases not matched to a gene: 5. This CDR3 comprises 16 residues. Here the CDR3 DNA reads TGTGCCAGCAGCTTAGGTTGGCGGGGGGCCACAGATACGCAGTATTTT. It specifies CASSLGWRGATDTQYF.

This clonotype was observed a handful of times. The V call is TRBV7-2, the J call TRBJ2-1, with unresolved D. This CDR3 has 10 amino acids. Trimming took off 5 bases at V and 16 bases at J, with 12 bases between the two ends. The V gene's germline CDR1 is SGHTA and CDR2 FQGNSA. The CDR3 DNA reads TGTGCCAGCAGCAACACTTATGGCTTCTTC. Translation gives CASSNTYGFF.

This clonotype has a count of ten or more. V and J are TRBV11-3 and TRBJ2-1; tentatively, D is TRBD1 (5 bases). The CDR3 has 13 residues. Germline CDR1 SGHNT, CDR2 YENEEA. The ends were cut back, 8 bases at V and 5 bases at J, with 13 bases in the middle. This CDR3 is CASSGITDNEQFF. The CDR3 DNA follows: TGTGCCAGCTCAGGGATTACAGACAATGAGCAGTTCTTC.

This clonotype was detected ten times or more. The chain carries TRBV24-1 and TRBJ2-2; no firm D call. Germline CDR1 KGHDR, CDR2 SFDVKD. The V end lost 0 bases, the J end lost 6 bases, and 10 bases lay between the germline ends. This CDR3 is 15 amino acids long. In nucleotides, the CDR3 is TGTGCCACCAGTGATTTGGCGATATCGGCCGGGGAGCTGTTTTTT. Amino acid sequence: CATSDLAISAGELFF.

This clonotype was picked up a small number of times. The V call is TRBV28, the J call TRBJ2-3, with 14 bases aligning to TRBD2. Germline CDR1 reads MDHEN; CDR2 reads SYDVKM. The CDR3 runs 18 residues. J gave up 0 bases and V 4 bases, and 6 bases lay outside the gene matches. CDR3 sequence reads: CASSSLTSGRGSTDTQYF. In nucleotides, the CDR3 is TGTGCCAGCAGTTCCCTGACTAGCGGGAGGGGTAGCACAGATACGCAGTATTTT.

This chain joins TRBV20-1 and TRBJ2-5; D is perhaps TRBD1 (5 bases). CDR3 length: 17 amino acids. Germline loops: CDR1 DFQATT, CDR2 SNEGSKA (reference sequence). V dropped 0 bases and J dropped 5 bases, with 22 bases sitting between them. The CDR3 sequence is CSARDMSGAHARETQYF. CDR3 coding DNA: TGCAGTGCTAGAGATATGAGTGGGGCCCACGCAAGGGAGACCCAGTACTTC.

The rearrangement joins TRBV6-1 to TRBJ2-7; the D gene could be TRBD1 or TRBD2 (5 bases each). Per germline, CDR1 MNHNS and CDR2 SASEGT. V lost 6 bases to trimming and J lost 5 bases, with 11 bases between them. The CDR3 runs to 12 residues. The CDR3 region is CASSRGLNEQYF. The CDR3 DNA sequence: TGTGCCAGCAGCCGGGGCCTCAACGAGCAGTACTTC.

Of note for this clonotype: As the CDR3 is not closed by the conserved phenylalanine or tryptophan, this likely results from a read error. The V gene is TRBV6-5, the J gene TRBJ2-5; D possibly uses TRBD1 or TRBD2 (6 bases each). The CDR3 has 15 amino acids. Germline assignment: CDR1 MNHEY and CDR2 SVGAGI. The V end lost 0 bases, the J end lost 5 bases, and 13 bases lay between the germline ends. CDR3 DNA: TGTGCCAGCAGTTACTCGAGGGGGGCCGGGGAGACCCAGTACTAC. Residues: CASSYSRGAGETQYY.